The source of this T cell receptor (beta chain) is a study of cytomegalovirus exposure and HLA in healthy donors. Study-level results: Relative to the 666-donor mean, N-insertions were reportedly fewer in an Asian-associated ancestry cluster in a later analysis.

Researchers ran the PCR with 60 Vbeta and 13 Jbeta primers. Clones were sequenced by immunoSEQ multiplex PCR, and TCRdb holds only the in-frame ones, with some missing. The sample shows roughly 76,000 clones, 79% of them seen only once. A remark on this clone: Its antigen is unidentified. One junction end does not reproduce the germline sequence, and a read error may be involved.

The CDR3 loop spans 16 amino acids. Germline V lookup: CDR1 MNHEY, CDR2 SVGAGI. The TCR was taken from a man younger than 40 in good health and CMV-seronegative. The specimen sequenced was PBMCs. This chain joins TRBV6-5 and TRBJ1-1; D is unclear. The CDR3, as DNA: TGTGCCCGCAGTTACTCCTCCGGGTTCTTGGGCACTGAAGCTTTCTTT. This gives the protein CARSYSSGFLGTEAFF.